Sequencing of this T cell receptor beta chain was carried out in a study of shared clonotypes between healthy human individuals. TCRdb's copy holds only in-frame clones and misses some; the assay was immunoSEQ multiplex PCR. The table lists under 1,100,000 clones, about 75% of them singletons. V lost 0 bases to trimming and J lost 5 bases; unmatched junction nucleotides: 6. Looked up from germline, CDR1 is MGHDK and CDR2 is SYGVNS. The CDR3 totals 15 residues. Every donor, a Caucasian adult, lived in Nashville, Tennessee. Sequenced material: memory CD4+ T cells sorted from blood. The sample's subset: CD45RA-negative fraction. This clonotype originated in a man aged 18 to 29 in good health. The chain is built from TRBV25-1 and TRBJ2-5; TRBD1 aligns across 7 bases. The chain's CDR3 is CASSEYRGSYETQYF. CDR3 nucleotides: TGTGCCAGCAGTGAATACAGGGGGAGCTATGAGACCCAGTACTTC.